The next 14 T cell receptor beta chains were all read from a single sample in a study of patients and donors after allogeneic stem cell transplantation. Each CDR3 protein is one row after TCRdb ran MiXCR on the RT-PCR reads. The table records 900,000 to 1,000,000 distinct CDR3 sequences, about 20% of them present only once. The material sequenced was blood, either unsorted or a sorted T cell fraction (not recorded which). These receptors originate from a human donor who was either an allogeneic HSCT recipient or a stem cell or donor lymphocyte infusion donor (not recorded which). It is not recorded whose cells these are; they may come from a transplant donor.

The chain employs TRBV2 and TRBJ2-1, with 13 positions matching TRBD2. From germline, CDR1 is SNHLY and CDR2 FYNNEI. The junction had 8 bases not matched to a gene; V was cut back by 6 bases and J by 9 bases. This CDR3 has 15 amino acids. The CDR3 reads CASRREGLAGFEQFF. The CDR3, as DNA: TGTGCCAGCAGACGCGAGGGACTAGCGGGGTTTGAGCAGTTCTTC.

V usage is TRBV5-1 and J usage is TRBJ1-6, with TRBD1 identical over 9 bases. Germline V gene sequence: CDR1 SGHRS, CDR2 YFSETQ. The junction had 8 bases not matched to a gene; V was cut back by 2 bases and J by 8 bases. CDR3 length equals 16 residues. The CDR3 spells CASSFQTGGRDSPLHF. CDR3 sequence (DNA): TGCGCCAGCAGCTTCCAAACAGGGGGCAGGGATTCACCCCTCCACTTT.

V usage is TRBV5-1 and J usage is TRBJ2-7; tentatively, D is TRBD1 (6 bases). The V end lost 6 bases, the J end lost 5 bases, and 15 bases lay between the germline ends. The CDR3 contains 13 residues. Germline CDR1 SGHRS, CDR2 YFSETQ. CDR3 in amino acids: CASTYEGENEQYF. CDR3 coding DNA: TGCGCCAGCACCTACGAGGGGGAGAACGAGCAGTACTTC.

This clonotype was observed at least ten times. V usage is TRBV20-1 and J usage is TRBJ2-1, with 13 bases lining up with TRBD2. J gave up 8 bases and V 4 bases, and 14 bases lay outside the gene matches. CDR3 length: 17 residues. CDR1 is DFQATT, CDR2 SNEGSKA, per germline (reference sequence). CDR3 residues: CSANLRTSGGLGDEQFF. In nucleotides, the CDR3 is TGCAGTGCTAATCTCCGGACTAGCGGGGGTCTCGGGGATGAGCAGTTCTTC.

This clonotype was recorded at least ten times. The CDR3 DNA follows: TGTGCCAGCAGTTATTCCGCTAGTCCTAACTATGGCTACACCTTC. It encodes CASSYSASPNYGYTF. J is TRBJ1-2 and V is TRBV6-5; D gene unclear. The CDR3 totals 15 residues. V gave up 3 bases and J gave up 0 bases, with 11 bases separating them. The germline CDR1 and CDR2 sequences are MNHEY and SVGAGI.

This clonotype was counted between two and nine times. V gene TRBV12-3 or TRBV12-4 combines with J gene TRBJ2-1, with 7 bases identical to TRBD2. The CDR3 length is 15 residues. The junction had 12 bases not matched to a gene; V was cut back by 8 bases and J by 5 bases. The CDR3 bases are TGTGCCAGCCTCCCCGGGGGGAGGGCCCACAATGAGCAGTTCTTC. Translated: CASLPGGRAHNEQFF.

The chain links TRBV20-1 to TRBJ2-2, with TRBD1 identical over 7 bases. CDR1 is DFQATT and CDR2 is SNEGSKA in the germline V gene (reference sequence). CDR3 length: 14 residues. V lost 3 bases to trimming and J lost 3 bases; unmatched junction nucleotides: 4. In DNA, the CDR3 is TGCAGTGCTAGTGGGGACAGCTACACCGGGGAGCTGTTTTTT. This sequence encodes CSASGDSYTGELFF.

This chain uses TRBV20-1 with TRBJ2-7; 7 bases agree with TRBD1. CDR1 DFQATT and CDR2 SNEGSKA come from the germline V gene (reference sequence). V gave up 1 base and J gave up 1 base; unmatched junction bases: 4. This CDR3 comprises 14 residues. The CDR3, as DNA: TGCAGTGCTAGAGTGGTGGGACAGTCCTACGAGCAGTACTTC. Its protein product is CSARVVGQSYEQYF.

A few counts support this clonotype. The rearrangement uses TRBV6-1 and TRBJ2-1; D may be TRBD2 (7 bases). Trimming took off 3 bases at V and 1 base at J, with 10 bases between the two ends. The germline V gene encodes CDR1 MNHNS and CDR2 SASEGT. The CDR3 sequence is 15 residues long. The CDR3: CASSDGGRSYNEQFF. CDR3 nucleotide sequence: TGTGCCAGCAGTGACGGGGGGCGTTCCTACAATGAGCAGTTCTTC.

The chain joins TRBV11-1 to TRBJ2-7, with D possibly being TRBD1 or TRBD2 (5 bases each). CDR1 is SGHAT and CDR2 is FQDESV in the germline V gene (reference sequence). The CDR3 sequence is 16 residues long. V was shortened by 0 bases and J by 2 bases, with 14 bases between the two germline ends. The CDR3 reads CASSLARGRSTYEQYF. The CDR3 DNA follows: TGTGCCAGCAGCTTAGCACGGGGCCGATCCACCTACGAGCAGTACTTC. The variable domain in full, with the rest retrieved from reference TRBV11-1 and TRBJ2-7, is EAEVAQSPRYKITEKSQAVAFWCDPISGHATLYWYRQILGQGPELLVQFQDESVVDDSQLPKDRFSAERLKGVDSTLKIQPAELGDSAMYLCASSLARGRSTYEQYFGPGTRLTVT.

The J gene is TRBJ2-3, the V gene TRBV7-9; D unclear. Trimming removed 2 bases at V and 0 bases at J, with 12 bases between. The CDR3 has 16 amino acids. Germline CDR1 is SEHNR and CDR2 is FQNEAQ (reference sequence). DNA for the CDR3: TGTGCCAGCAGCTTACTCCGACCCAGGAGCACAGATACGCAGTATTTT. Its translation is CASSLLRPRSTDTQYF.

The chain carries TRBV9 and TRBJ2-5, with unresolved D. The length of the CDR3 is 15 residues. V was cut by 0 bases and J by 1 base, with 10 bases left in between. Germline CDR1 reads SGDLS; CDR2 reads YYNGEE. In DNA form, the CDR3 reads TGTGCCAGCAGCGTAGGACCGACACCCCAAGAGACCCAGTACTTC. This gives the protein CASSVGPTPQETQYF.

Many counts were recorded for this clonotype. The chain is built from TRBV29-1 and TRBJ2-7; possible D gene TRBD1, 6 bases. V lost 4 bases and J 0 bases, leaving 10 bases between the germline ends. Germline-derived CDR1 and CDR2 are SQVTM and ANQGSEA. This CDR3 spans 13 amino acids. The CDR3 region has the DNA TGCAGCGTTGGGAGGACAGCCTCCTACGAGCAGTACTTC. Protein: CSVGRTASYEQYF.

This sequence joins TRBV7-2 and TRBJ2-3, with TRBD2 matching 10 bases. This CDR3 is built from 17 residues. CDR1 SGHTA and CDR2 FQGNSA come from the germline V gene. The V gene end was trimmed by 4 bases and the J gene end by 5 bases; junction bases not matched to a gene: 12. CDR3 nucleotide sequence: TGTGCCAGCAGCTACACCGCCAGCGGGGGGGCGAGAGATACGCAGTATTTT. Its protein product is CASSYTASGGARDTQYF.